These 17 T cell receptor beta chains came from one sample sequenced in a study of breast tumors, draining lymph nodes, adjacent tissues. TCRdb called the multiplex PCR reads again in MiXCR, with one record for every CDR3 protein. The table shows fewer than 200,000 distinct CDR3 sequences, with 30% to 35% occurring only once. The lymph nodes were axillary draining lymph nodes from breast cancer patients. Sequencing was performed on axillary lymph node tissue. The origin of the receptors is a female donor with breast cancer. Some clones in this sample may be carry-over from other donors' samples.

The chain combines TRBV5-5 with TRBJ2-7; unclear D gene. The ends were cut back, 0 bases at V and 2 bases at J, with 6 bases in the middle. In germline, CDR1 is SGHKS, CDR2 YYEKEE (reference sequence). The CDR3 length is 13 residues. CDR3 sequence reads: CASSLVFAYEQYF. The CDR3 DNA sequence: TGTGCCAGCAGCTTGGTTTTCGCCTACGAGCAGTACTTC.

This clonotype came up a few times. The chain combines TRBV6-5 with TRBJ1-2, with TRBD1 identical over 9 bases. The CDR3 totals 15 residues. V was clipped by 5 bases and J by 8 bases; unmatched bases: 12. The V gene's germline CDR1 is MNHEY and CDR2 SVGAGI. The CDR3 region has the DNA TGTGCCAGCAGTCACTGGCCGGGACAGGGTGACGGCTACACCTTC. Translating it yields CASSHWPGQGDGYTF.

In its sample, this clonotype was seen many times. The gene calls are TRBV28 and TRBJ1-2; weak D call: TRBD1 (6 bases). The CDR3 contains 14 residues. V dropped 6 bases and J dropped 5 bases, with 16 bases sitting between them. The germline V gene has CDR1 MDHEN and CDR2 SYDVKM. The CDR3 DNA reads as TGTGCCAGCAGCTCCCGACGGGGGCTATATGGCTACACCTTC. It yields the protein CASSSRRGLYGYTF.

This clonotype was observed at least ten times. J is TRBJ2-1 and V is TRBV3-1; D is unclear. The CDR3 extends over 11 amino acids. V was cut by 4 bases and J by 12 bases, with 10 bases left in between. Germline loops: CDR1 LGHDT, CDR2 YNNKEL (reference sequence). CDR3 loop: CASSLSYVQFF. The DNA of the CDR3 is TGTGCCAGCAGCCTCAGTTATGTGCAGTTCTTC.

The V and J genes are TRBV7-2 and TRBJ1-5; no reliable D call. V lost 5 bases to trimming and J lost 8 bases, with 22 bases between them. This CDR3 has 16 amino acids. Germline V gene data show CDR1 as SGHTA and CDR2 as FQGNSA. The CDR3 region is CASSLAGSAGKEPQHF. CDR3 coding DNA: TGTGCCAGCAGCCTTGCTGGATCGGCGGGGAAGGAGCCCCAGCATTTT.

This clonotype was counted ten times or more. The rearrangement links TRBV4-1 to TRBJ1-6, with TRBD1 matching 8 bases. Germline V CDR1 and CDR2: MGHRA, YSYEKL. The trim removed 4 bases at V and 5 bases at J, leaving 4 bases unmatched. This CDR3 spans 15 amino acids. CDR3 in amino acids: CASSPGQGNNSPLHF. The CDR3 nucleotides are TGCGCCAGCAGCCCAGGACAGGGAAATAATTCACCCCTCCACTTT.

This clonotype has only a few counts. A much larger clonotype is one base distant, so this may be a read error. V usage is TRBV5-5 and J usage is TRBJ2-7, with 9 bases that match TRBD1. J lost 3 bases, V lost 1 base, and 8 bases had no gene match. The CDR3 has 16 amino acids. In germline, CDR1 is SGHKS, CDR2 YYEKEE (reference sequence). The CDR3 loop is CASSLHGTGYVYEQYF. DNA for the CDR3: TGTGCCAGCAGCTTGCACGGGACAGGGTACGTCTACGAGCAGTACTTC.

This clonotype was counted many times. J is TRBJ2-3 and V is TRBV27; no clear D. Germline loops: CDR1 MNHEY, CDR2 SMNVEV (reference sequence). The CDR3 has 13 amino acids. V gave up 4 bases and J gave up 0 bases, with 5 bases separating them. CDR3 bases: TGTGCCAGCAGTTATTTTAGCACAGATACGCAGTATTTT. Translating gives CASSYFSTDTQYF.

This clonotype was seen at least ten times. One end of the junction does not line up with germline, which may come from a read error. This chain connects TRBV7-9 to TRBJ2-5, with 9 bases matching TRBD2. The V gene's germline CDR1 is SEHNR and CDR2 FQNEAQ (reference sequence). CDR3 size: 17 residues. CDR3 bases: TGTGCCAGCAGCTTATTGGTTGCTAGCGGGATAGGAGAGCCCCAGTACTTC. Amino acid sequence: CASSLLVASGIGEPQYF.

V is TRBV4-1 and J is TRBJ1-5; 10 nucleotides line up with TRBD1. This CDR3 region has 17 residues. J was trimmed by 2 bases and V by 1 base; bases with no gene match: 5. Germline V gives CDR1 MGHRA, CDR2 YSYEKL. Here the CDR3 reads CASSQVPGTGGNQPQHF. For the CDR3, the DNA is TGCGCCAGCAGCCAAGTCCCCGGGACAGGGGGCAATCAGCCCCAGCATTTT.

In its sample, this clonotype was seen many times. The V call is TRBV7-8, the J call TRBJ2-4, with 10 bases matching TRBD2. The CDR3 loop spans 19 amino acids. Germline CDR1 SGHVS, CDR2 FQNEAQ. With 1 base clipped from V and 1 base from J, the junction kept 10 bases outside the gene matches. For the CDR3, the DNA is TGTGCCAGCAGCTTAGTCCCCCAGCGGGGGGGCCCGGCCAAAAACATTCAGTACTTC. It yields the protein CASSLVPQRGGPAKNIQYF.

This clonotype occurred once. CDR3 nucleotides: TGCAGCGTTGGGGGACAGGGGGGACAGCCCCAGCATTTT. Translating gives CSVGGQGGQPQHF. This chain connects TRBV29-1 to TRBJ1-5, with TRBD1 identical over 11 bases. Trimming at V came to 4 bases and at J to 7 bases, leaving 3 bases not matched to a gene. Germline CDR1 is SQVTM and CDR2 is ANQGSEA. This CDR3 spans 13 amino acids.

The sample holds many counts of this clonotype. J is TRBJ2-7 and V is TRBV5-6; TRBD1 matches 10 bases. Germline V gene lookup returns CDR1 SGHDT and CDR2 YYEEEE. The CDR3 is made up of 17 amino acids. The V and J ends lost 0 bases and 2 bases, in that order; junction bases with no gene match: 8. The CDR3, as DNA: TGTGCCAGCAGCTTGGCGGGGTTGGGGACAGGGGCCTACGAGCAGTACTTC. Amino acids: CASSLAGLGTGAYEQYF.

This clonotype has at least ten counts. The CDR3 here is CASSGGRSSEQYF. In DNA form, the CDR3 reads TGCGCCAGCAGCGGAGGACGAAGCTCCGAGCAGTACTTC. The chain links TRBV5-1 to TRBJ2-7, with D possibly being TRBD2 (5 bases). Germline V gene lookup returns CDR1 SGHRS and CDR2 YFSETQ. V lost 4 bases and J 6 bases, leaving 14 bases between the germline ends. This CDR3 has 13 amino acids.

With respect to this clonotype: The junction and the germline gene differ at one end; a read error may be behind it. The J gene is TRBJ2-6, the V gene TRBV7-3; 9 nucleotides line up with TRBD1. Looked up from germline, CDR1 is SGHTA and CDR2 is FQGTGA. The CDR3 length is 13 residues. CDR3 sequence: CASSVQGANVLTF. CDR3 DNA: TGTGCCAGCAGCGTACAGGGGGCTAACGTCCTGACTTTC.

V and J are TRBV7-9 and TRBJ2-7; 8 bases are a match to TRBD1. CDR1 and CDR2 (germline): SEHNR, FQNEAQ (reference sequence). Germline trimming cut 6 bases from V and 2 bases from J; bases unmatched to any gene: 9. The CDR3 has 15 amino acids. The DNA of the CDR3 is TGTGCCAGCAGTCTAAGGGGACAGGAGCCCTACGAGCAGTACTTC. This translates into CASSLRGQEPYEQYF.

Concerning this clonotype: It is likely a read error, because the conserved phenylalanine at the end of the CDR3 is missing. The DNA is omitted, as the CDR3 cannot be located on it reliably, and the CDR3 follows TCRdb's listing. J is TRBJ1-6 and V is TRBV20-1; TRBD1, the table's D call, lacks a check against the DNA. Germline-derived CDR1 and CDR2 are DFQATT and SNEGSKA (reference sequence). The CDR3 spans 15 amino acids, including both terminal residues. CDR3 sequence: CSASRGGSFSSPPHS.